This TCR beta chain emerged from a study of cytomegalovirus exposure and HLA in healthy donors. General study results and limits: With high specificity and sensitivity, the classifier reportedly diagnosed cytomegalovirus status. It was reported in a later analysis that an Asian-associated ancestry cluster showed fewer N-insertions than the roughly 670-donor mean. Among TCR beta chains, those listed as cytomegalovirus-associated numbered about 160. A later analysis showed TCR association rates differing by HLA locus, peaking at DRB1 and lowest at HLA-C.

Deletions cut 1 base from V and 6 bases from J, with 11 bases between. The CDR3 length is 14 residues. In the PCR, 60 Vbeta and 13 Jbeta primers were used. Sequencing used immunoSEQ multiplex PCR; TCRdb keeps in-frame clones, though not all of them. This sample has about 100,000 clones, with 70% to 85% found just once. Comments on this clone: Its antigen is as yet unknown.

Material: PBMCs. The TCR was taken from a woman aged 18-29 years in good health and CMV-seronegative. This chain links TRBV5-7 with TRBJ2-1; the D gene is possibly TRBD1 (5 bases). TRBV5-7 carries the ORF label, with uncertain function. The DNA of the CDR3 is TGTGCCAGCAGCTTGACACCTGACAGCAATGAGCAGTTCTTC. It yields the protein CASSLTPDSNEQFF.